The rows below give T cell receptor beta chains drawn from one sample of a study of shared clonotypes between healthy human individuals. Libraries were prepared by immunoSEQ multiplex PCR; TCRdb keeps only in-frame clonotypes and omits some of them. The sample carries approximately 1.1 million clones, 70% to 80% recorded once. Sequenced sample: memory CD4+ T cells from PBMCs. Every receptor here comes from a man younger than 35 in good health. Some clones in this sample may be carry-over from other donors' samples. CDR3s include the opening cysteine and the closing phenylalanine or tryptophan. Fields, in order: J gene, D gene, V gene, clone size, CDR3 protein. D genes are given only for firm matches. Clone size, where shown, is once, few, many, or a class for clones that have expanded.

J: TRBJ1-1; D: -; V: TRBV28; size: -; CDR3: CASSLLNTEAFF
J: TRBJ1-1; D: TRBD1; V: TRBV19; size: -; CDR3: CASSIQGGGTEAFF
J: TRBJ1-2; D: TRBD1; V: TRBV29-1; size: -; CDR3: CSVDSTGANYGYTF
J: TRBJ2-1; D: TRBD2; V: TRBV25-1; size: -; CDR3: CASSEWGTSGLNEQFF
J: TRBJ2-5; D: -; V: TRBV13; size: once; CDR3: CASSPGVDGEQETQYF
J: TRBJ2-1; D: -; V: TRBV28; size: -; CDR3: CASTRVGFGRNEQFF
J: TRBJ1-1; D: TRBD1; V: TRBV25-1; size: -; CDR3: CASRRQGETEAFF
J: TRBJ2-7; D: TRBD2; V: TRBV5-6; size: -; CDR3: CASSFGPSGSYEQYF
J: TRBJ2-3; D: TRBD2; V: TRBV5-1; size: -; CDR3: CASSRTGRDGTDTQYF
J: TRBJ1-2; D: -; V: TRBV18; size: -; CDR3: CASSPGARGYGYTF
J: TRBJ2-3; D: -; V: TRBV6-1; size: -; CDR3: CASSEGVQGTDTQYF
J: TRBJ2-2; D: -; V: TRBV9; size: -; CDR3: CASSVRLTGKTGELFF
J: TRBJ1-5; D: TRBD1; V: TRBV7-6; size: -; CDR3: CASSYNRGQPQHF
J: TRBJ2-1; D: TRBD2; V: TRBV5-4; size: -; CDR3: CASSLPGLANNEQFF
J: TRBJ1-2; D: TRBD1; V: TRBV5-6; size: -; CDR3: CASSLGQGMGYGYTF
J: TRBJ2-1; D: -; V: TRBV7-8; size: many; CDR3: CASSFLRVNEQFF
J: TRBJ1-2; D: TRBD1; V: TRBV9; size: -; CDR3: CASSERQGGYTF
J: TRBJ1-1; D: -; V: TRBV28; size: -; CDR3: CASSLIRGAAAFF
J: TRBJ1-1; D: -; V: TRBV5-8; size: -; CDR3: CASSFWRGGSTEAFF
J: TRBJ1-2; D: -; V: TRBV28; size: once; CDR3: CSTGTPQSRYGYTF
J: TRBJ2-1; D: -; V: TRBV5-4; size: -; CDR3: CASSLRGPSYNEQFF
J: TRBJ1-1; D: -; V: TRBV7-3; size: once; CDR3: CASSSATNTEAFF
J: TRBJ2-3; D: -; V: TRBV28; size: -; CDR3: CASSLKNRQASTDTQYF
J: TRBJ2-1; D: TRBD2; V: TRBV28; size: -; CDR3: CASSSPSGGIYNEQFF
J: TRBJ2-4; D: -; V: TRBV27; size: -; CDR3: CASSLGRGVQNIQYF
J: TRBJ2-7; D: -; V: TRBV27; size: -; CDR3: CASGVVQGEQYF
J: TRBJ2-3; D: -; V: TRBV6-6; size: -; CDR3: CASSYSGPDTQYF
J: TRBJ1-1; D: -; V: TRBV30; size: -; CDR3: CAWALRRLNTEAFF
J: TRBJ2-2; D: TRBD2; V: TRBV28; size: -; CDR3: CASSLGGRVTGELFF
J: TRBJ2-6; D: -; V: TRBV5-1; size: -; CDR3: CASSLVSSGANVLTF
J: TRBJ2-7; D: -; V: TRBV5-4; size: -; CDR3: CASSLKGVDEQYF
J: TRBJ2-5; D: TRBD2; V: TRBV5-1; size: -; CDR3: CASTPGAGGGQETQYF